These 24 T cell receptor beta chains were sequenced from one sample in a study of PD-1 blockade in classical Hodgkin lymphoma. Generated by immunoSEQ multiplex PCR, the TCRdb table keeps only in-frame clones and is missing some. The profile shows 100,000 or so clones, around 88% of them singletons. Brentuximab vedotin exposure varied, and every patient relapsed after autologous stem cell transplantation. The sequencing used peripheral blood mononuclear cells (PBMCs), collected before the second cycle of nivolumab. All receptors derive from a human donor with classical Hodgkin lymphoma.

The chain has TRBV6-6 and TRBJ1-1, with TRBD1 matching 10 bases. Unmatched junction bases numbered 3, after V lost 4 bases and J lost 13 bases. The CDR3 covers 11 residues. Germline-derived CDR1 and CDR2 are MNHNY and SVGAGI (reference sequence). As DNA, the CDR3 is TGTGCCAGCAGTTTCCGGGACAGGGGTTTCTTT. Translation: CASSFRDRGFF.

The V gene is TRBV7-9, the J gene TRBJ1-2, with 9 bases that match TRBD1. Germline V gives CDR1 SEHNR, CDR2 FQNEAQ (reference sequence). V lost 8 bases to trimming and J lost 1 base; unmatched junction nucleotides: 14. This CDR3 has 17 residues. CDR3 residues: CASARHGQGWDNYGYTF. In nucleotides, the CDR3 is TGTGCCAGCGCGAGACACGGACAGGGGTGGGATAACTATGGCTACACCTTC.

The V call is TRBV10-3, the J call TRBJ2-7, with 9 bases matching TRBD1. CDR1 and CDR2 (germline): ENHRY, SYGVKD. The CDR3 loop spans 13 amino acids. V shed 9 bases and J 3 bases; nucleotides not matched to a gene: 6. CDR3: CAISDRGDYEQYF. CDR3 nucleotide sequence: TGTGCCATATCTGACAGGGGGGACTACGAGCAGTACTTC.

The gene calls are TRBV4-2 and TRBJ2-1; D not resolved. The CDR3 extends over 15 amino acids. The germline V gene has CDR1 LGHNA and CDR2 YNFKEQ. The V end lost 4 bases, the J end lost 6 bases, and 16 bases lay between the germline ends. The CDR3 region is CASSLLAAVGNEQFF. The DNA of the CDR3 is TGTGCCAGCAGCCTGTTAGCTGCGGTTGGCAATGAGCAGTTCTTC.

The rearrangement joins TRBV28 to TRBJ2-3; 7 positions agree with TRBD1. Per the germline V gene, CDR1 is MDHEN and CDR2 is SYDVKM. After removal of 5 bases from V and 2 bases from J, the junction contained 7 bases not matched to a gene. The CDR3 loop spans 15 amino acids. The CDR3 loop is CASSPAQGHTDTQYF. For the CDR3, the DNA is TGTGCCAGCAGTCCCGCACAGGGGCACACAGATACGCAGTATTTT. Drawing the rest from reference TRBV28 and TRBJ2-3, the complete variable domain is DVKVTQSSRYLVKRTGEKVFLECVQDMDHENMFWYRQDPGLGLRLIYFSYDVKMKEKGDIPEGYSVSREKKERFSLILESASTNQTSMYLCASSPAQGHTDTQYFGPGTRLTVL.

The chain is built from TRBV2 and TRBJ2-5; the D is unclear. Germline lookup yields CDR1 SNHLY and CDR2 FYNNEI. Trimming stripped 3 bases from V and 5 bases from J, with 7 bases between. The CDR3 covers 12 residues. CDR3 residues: CASSDLGETQYF. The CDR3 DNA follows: TGTGCCAGCAGTGACCTCGGGGAGACCCAGTACTTC.

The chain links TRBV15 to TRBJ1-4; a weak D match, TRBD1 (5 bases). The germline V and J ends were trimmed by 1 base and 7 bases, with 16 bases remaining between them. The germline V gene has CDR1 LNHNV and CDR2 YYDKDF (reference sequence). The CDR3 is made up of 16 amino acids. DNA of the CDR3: TGTGCCACCAGCAGAGGGGTAAGGGGCGCAGGTGAAAAACTGTTTTTT. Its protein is CATSRGVRGAGEKLFF.

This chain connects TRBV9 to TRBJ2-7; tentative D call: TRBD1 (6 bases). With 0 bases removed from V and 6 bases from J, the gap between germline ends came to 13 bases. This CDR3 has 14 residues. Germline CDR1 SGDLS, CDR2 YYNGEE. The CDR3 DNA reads TGTGCCAGCAGCGTAGGGGGGCCCAGTCGCGAGCAGTACTTC. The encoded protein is CASSVGGPSREQYF.

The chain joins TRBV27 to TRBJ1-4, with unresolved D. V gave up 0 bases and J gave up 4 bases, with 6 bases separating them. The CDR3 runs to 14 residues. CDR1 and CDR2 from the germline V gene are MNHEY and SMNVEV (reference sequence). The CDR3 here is CASSLSANNEKLFF. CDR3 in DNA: TGTGCCAGCAGTTTATCGGCCAATAATGAAAAACTGTTTTTT.

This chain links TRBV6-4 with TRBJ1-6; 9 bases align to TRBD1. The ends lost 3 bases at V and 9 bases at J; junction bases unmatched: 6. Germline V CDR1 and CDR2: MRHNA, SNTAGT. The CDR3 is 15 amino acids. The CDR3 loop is CASSEDRGAGSPLHF. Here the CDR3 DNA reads TGTGCCAGCAGTGAGGACAGGGGTGCGGGTTCACCCCTCCACTTT.

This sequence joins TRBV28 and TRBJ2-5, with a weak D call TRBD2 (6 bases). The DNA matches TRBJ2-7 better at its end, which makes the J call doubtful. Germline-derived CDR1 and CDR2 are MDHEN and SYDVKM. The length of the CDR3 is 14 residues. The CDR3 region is CASSLGGVSYEQYF. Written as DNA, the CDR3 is TGTGCCAGCTCACTGGGCGGGGTATCCTACGAGCAGTACTTC.

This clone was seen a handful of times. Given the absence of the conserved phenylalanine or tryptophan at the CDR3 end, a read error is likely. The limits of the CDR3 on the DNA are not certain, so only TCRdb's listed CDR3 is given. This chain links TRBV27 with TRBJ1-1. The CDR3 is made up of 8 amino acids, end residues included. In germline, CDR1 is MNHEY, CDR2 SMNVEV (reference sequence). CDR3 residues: CASQWRER.

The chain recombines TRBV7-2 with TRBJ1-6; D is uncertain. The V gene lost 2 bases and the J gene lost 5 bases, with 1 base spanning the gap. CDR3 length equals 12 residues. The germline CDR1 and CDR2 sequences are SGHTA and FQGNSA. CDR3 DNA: TGTGCCAGCAGCTTACATAATTCACCCCTCCACTTT. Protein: CASSLHNSPLHF.

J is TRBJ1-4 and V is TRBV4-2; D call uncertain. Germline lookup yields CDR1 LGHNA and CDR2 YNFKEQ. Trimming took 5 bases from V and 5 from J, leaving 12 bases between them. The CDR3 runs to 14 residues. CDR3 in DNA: TGTGCCAGCAGCATAGGACGTCTCAATGAAAAACTGTTTTTT. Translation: CASSIGRLNEKLFF.

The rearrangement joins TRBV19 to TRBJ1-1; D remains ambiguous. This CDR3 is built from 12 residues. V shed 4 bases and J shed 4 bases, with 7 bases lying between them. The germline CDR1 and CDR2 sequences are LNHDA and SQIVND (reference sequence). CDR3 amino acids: CASSKGSTEAFF. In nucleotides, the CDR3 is TGTGCCAGTAGTAAGGGTAGCACTGAAGCTTTCTTT. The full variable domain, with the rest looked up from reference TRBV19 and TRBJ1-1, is DGGITQSPKYLFRKEGQNVTLSCEQNLNHDAMYWYRQDPGQGLRLIYYSQIVNDFQKGDIAEGYSVSREKKESFPLTVTSAQKNPTAFYLCASSKGSTEAFFGQGTRLTVV.

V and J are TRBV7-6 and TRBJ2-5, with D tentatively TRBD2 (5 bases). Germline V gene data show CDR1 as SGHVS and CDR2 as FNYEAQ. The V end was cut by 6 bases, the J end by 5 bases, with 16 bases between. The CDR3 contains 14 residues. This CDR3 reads CASRLLGVAETQYF. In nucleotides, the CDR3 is TGTGCCAGCAGATTACTCGGGGTTGCTGAGACCCAGTACTTC. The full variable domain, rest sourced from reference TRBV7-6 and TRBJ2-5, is GAGVSQSPRYKVTKRGQDVALRCDPISGHVSLYWYRQALGQGPEFLTYFNYEAQQDKSGLPNDRFSAERPEGSISTLTIQRTEQRDSAMYRCASRLLGVAETQYFGPGTRLLVL.

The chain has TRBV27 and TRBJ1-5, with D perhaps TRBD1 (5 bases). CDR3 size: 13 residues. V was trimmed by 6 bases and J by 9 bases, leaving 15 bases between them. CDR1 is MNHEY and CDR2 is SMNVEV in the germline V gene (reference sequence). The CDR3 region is CASSRTSYRPQHF. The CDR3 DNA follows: TGTGCCAGCAGCCGGACAAGCTATCGGCCCCAGCATTTT.

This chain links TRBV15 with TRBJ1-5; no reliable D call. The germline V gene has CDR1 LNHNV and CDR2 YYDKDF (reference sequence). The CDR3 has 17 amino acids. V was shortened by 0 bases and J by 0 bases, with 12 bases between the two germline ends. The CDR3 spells CATSRDGTVYSNQPQHF. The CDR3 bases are TGTGCCACCAGCAGAGATGGAACAGTCTATAGCAATCAGCCCCAGCATTTT.

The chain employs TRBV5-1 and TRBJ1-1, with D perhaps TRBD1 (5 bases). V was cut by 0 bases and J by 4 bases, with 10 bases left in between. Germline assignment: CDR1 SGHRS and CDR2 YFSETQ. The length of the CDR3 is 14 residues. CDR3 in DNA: TGCGCCAGCAGCTTGGTGCTGGGGACCACTGAAGCTTTCTTT. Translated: CASSLVLGTTEAFF.

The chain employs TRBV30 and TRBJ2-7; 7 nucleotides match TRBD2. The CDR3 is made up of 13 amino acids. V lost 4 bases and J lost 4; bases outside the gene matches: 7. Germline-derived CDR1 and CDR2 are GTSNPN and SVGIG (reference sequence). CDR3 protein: CAWTAGEEYEQYF. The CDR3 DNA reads TGTGCCTGGACGGCGGGGGAGGAGTACGAGCAGTACTTC.

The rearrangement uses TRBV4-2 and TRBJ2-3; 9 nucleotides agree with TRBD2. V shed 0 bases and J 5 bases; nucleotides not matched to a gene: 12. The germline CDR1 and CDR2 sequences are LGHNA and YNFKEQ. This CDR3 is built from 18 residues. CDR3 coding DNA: TGTGCCAGCAGCCAAGAGGCGAGCGGGGGGTTAGTGAGAGATACGCAGTATTTT. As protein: CASSQEASGGLVRDTQYF.

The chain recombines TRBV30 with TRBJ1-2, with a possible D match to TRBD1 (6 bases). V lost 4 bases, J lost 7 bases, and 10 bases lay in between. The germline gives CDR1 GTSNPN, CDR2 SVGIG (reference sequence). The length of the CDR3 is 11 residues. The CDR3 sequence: CAWNREGGYTF. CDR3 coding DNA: TGTGCCTGGAACAGGGAAGGTGGCTACACCTTC.

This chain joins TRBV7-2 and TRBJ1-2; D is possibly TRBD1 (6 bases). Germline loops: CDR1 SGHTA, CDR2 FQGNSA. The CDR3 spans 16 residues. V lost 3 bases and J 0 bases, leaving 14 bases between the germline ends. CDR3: CASSFSSGTSNYGYTF. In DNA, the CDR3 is TGTGCCAGCAGCTTCAGCTCCGGGACATCTAACTATGGCTACACCTTC.

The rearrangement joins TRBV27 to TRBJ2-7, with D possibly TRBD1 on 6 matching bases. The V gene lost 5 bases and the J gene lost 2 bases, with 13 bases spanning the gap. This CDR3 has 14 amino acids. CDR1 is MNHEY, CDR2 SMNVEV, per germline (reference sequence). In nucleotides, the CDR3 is TGTGCCAGCAGTCTAACGGGGACACCCTACGAGCAGTACTTC. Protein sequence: CASSLTGTPYEQYF.